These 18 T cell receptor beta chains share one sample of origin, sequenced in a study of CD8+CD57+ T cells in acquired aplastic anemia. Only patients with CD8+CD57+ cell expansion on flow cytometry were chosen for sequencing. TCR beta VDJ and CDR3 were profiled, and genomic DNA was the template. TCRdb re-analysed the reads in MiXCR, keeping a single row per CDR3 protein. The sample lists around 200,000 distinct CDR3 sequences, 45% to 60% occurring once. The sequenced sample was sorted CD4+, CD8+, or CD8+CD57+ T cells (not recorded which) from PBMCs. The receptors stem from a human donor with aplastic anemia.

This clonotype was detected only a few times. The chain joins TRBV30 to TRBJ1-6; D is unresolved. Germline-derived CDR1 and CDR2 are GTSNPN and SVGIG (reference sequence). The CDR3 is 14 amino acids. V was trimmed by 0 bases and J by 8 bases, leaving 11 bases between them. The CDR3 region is CAWSVLRGDSPLHF. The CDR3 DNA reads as TGTGCCTGGAGTGTACTGAGAGGAGATTCACCCCTCCACTTT.

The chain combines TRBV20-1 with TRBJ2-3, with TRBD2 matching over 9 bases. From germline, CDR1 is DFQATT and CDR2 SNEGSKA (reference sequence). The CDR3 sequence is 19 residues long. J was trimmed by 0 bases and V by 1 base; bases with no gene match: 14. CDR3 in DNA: TGCAGTGCTAGAGTTTTGGCGGGGGGGCCGGCCAGTAGCACAGATACGCAGTATTTT. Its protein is CSARVLAGGPASSTDTQYF.

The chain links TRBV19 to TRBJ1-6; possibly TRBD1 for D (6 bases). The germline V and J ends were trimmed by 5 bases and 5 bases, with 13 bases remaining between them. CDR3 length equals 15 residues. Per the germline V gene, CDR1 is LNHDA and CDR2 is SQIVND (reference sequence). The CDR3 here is CASSYGGRDNSPLHF. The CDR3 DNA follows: TGTGCCAGTAGTTACGGGGGCAGGGATAATTCACCCCTCCACTTT.

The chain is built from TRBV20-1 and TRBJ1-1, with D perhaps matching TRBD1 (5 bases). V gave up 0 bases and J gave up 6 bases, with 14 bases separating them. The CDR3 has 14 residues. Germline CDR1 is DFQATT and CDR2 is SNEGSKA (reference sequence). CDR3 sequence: CSAREQAGFSEAFF. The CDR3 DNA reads TGCAGTGCTAGAGAACAGGCCGGGTTCTCTGAAGCTTTCTTT.

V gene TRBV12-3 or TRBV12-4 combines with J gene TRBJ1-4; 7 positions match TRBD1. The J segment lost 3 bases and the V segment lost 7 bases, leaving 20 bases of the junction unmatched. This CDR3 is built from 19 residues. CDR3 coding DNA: TGTGCCAGCACTCCCAAAGTCTGGCCACTCACAGGGGCTAATGAAAAACTGTTTTTT. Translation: CASTPKVWPLTGANEKLFF.

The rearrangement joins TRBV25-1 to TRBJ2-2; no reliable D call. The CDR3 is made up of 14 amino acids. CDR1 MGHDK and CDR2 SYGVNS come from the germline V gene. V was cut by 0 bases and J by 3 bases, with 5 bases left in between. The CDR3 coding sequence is TGTGCCAGCAGTGAATATAGGGACACCGGGGAGCTGTTTTTT. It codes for CASSEYRDTGELFF.

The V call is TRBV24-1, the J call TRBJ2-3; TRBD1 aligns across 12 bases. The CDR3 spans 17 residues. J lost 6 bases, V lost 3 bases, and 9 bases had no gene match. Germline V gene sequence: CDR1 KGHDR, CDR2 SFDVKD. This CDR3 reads CATSDPGQGAAGDTQYF. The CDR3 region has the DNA TGTGCCACCAGTGATCCGGGACAGGGGGCAGCCGGGGATACGCAGTATTTT.

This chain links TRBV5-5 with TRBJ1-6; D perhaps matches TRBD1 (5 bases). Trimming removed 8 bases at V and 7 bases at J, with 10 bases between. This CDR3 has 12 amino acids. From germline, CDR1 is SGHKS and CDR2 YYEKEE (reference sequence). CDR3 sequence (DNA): TGTGCCAGTGAGACAGCAAATTCACCCCTCCACTTT. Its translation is CASETANSPLHF.

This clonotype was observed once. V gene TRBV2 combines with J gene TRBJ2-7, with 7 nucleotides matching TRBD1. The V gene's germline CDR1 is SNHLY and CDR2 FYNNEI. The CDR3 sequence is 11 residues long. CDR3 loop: CARRQGYEQYF. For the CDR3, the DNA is TGTGCTAGAAGACAGGGCTACGAGCAGTACTTC.

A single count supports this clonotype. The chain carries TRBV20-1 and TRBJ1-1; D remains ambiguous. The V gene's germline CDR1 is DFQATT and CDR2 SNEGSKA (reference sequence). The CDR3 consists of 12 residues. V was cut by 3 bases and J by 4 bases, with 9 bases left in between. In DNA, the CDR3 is TGCAGTGCTAGGCAAGGGTTCACTGAAGCTTTCTTT. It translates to CSARQGFTEAFF.

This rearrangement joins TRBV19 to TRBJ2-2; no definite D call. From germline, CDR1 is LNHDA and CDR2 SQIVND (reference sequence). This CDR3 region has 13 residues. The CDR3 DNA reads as TGTGCTGTAGTTAGGGCGAACACCGGGGAGCTGTTTTTT. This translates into CAVVRANTGELFF.

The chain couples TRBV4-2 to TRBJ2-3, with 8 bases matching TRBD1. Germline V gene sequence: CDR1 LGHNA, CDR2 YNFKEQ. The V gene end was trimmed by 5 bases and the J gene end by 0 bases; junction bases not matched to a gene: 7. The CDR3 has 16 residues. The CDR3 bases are TGTGCCAGCAGCACCGCGACAGGGGCTAGCACAGATACGCAGTATTTT. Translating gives CASSTATGASTDTQYF.

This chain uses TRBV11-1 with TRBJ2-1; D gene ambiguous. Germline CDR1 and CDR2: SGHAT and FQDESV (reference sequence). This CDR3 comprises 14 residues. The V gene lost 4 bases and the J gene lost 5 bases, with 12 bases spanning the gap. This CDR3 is CASSSRGPDNEQFF. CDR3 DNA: TGTGCCAGCAGCTCACGCGGACCCGACAATGAGCAGTTCTTC. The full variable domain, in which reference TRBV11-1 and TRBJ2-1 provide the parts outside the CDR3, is EAEVAQSPRYKITEKSQAVAFWCDPISGHATLYWYRQILGQGPELLVQFQDESVVDDSQLPKDRFSAERLKGVDSTLKIQPAELGDSAMYLCASSSRGPDNEQFFGPGTRLTVL.

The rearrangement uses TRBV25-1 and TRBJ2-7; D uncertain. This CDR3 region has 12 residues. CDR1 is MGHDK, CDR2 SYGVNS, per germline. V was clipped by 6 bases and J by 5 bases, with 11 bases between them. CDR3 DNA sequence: TGTGCCAGCAGGGCCAAAAACCACGAGCAGTACTTC. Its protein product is CASRAKNHEQYF.

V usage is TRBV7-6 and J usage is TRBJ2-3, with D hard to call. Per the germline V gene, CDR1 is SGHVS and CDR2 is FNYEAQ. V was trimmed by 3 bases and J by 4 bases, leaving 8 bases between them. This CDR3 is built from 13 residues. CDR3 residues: CASSFGPADTQYF. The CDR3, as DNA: TGTGCCAGCAGCTTCGGACCGGCAGATACGCAGTATTTT.

The DNA of the CDR3 is TGTGCCAGCAGTGACACCGGGACAGGGGAAGTGGAGACCCAGTACTTC. It specifies CASSDTGTGEVETQYF. The chain is built from TRBV2 and TRBJ2-5; 10 bases match TRBD1. The germline CDR1 and CDR2 sequences are SNHLY and FYNNEI. The CDR3 has 16 amino acids. V gave up 3 bases and J gave up 5 bases; unmatched junction bases: 9.

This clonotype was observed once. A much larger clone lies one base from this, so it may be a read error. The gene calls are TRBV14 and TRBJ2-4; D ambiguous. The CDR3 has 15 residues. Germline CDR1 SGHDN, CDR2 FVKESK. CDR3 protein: CASSFSDLARNIQYF. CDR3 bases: TGTGCCAGCAGTTTCAGTGACTTAGCCAGAAACATTCAGTACTTC.

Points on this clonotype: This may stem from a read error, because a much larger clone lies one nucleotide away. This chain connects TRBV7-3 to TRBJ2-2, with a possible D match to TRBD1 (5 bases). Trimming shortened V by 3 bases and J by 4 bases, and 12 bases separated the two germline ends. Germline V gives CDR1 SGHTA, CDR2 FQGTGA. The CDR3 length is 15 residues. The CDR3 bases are TGTGCCAGCAGCTTGCAGGGTGCGAGCACCGGGGAGCTGTTTTTT. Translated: CASSLQGASTGELFF. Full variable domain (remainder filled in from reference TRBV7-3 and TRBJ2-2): GAGVSQTPSNKVTEKGKYVELRCDPISGHTALYWYRQSLGQGPEFLIYFQGTGAADDSGLPNDRFFAVRPEGSVSTLKIQRTERGDSAVYLCASSLQGASTGELFFGEGSRLTVL.